This TCR beta chain was found in a study of T cells in tuberculosis. General study points: Cases with active tuberculosis were adults, while controls were adolescents.

Clones were sequenced by immunoSEQ multiplex PCR, and TCRdb holds only the in-frame ones, with some missing. The sample yields tens of thousands of clones, about 93% seen once. J gave up 4 bases and V 3 bases, and 10 bases lay outside the gene matches. The germline CDR1 and CDR2 sequences are MNHNS and SASEGT. There are 16 residues in the CDR3. To note about this clone: The antigen remains undetermined.

The TCR comes from a donor between 10 and 35 years old with latent tuberculosis or without tuberculosis infection. The rearrangement uses TRBV6-1 and TRBJ2-7; 9 positions agree with TRBD1. The sequenced sample consisted of PBMCs. The CDR3 bases are TGTGCCAGCAGTGAGCTACCGGGACAGGGTCAATACGAGCAGTACTTC. This sequence encodes CASSELPGQGQYEQYF.